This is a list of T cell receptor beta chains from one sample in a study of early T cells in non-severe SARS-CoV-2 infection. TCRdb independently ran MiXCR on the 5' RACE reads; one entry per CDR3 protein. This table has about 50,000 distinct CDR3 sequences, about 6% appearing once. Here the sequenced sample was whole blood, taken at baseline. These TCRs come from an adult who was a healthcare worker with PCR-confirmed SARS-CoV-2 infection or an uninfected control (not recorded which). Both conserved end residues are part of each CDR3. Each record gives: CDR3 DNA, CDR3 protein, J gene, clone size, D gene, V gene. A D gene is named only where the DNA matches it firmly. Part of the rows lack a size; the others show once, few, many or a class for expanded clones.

TGTGCCACCAGTAATCCACCCGGCAGCTATGGCTACACCTTC,CATSNPPGSYGYTF,TRBJ1-2,NA,NA,TRBV24-1
TGTGCCAGTAGTACGCGACGGGGAAATGAAAAACTGTTTTTT,CASSTRRGNEKLFF,TRBJ1-4,few,NA,TRBV19
TGTGCCAGCAGACCGATAGGGAGGGGTGACGAGCAGTACTTC,CASRPIGRGDEQYF,TRBJ2-7,many,TRBD2,TRBV6-1
TGCAGCGTTGTGAGGCAGATCGACGAGCAGTACTTC,CSVVRQIDEQYF,TRBJ2-7,many,NA,TRBV29-1
TGTGCCAGCAGCTTGACGGTAGCGGGAGGGCCCTACAATGAGCAGTTCTTC,CASSLTVAGGPYNEQFF,TRBJ2-1,few,TRBD2,TRBV5-6
TGTGCTAGTGGTTTCTCCAGGGCAACTAACAATGAGCAGTTCTTC,CASGFSRATNNEQFF,TRBJ2-1,few,NA,TRBV12-5
TGTGCCAGCTCACCAGGAGGGAACTACGAGCAGTACTTC,CASSPGGNYEQYF,TRBJ2-7,NA,NA,TRBV18
TGTGCCAGCAGCCCCGGGGTGCAGGTCACTGAAGCTTTCTTT,CASSPGVQVTEAFF,TRBJ1-1,NA,NA,TRBV11-1
TGTGCCTCCTCCTGGAGGGGGATAACCAATGAGCAGTTCTTC,CASSWRGITNEQFF,TRBJ2-1,many,NA,TRBV6-2/TRBV6-3
TGTGCCAGCAGCAAAGTAGGACAGGGGGCCTCTGAAGCTTTCTTT,CASSKVGQGASEAFF,TRBJ1-1,few,TRBD1,TRBV7-9
TGTGCCAGCAGCCTGGACAGGACCCCCTACAATGAGCAGTTCTTC,CASSLDRTPYNEQFF,TRBJ2-1,NA,TRBD1,TRBV7-6
TGTGCCAGCAGCCGCGGTAGGACAGGGGCGGACAATGAGCAGTTCTTC,CASSRGRTGADNEQFF,TRBJ2-1,many,TRBD1,TRBV7-9
TGCGCCAGCAGCCAGATCTGGTCGGAATCCTACGAGCAGTACTTC,CASSQIWSESYEQYF,TRBJ2-7,NA,NA,TRBV4-1
TGCAGCGTGGGGCAGGGAGCCACAGATACGCAGTATTTT,CSVGQGATDTQYF,TRBJ2-3,NA,NA,TRBV29-1
TGTGCCAGCAGTATTAGCCAACAGGGCTGGGGGTACGAGCAGTACTTC,CASSISQQGWGYEQYF,TRBJ2-7,few,NA,TRBV28
TGTGCCAGCAGCCAAGATGCGTCGACAGGGGCCCAATACGAGCAGTACTTC,CASSQDASTGAQYEQYF,TRBJ2-7,many,TRBD1,TRBV4-2
TGTGCCAGCAGTTTTCGGCTAGCGGGAGGGCCCTCCTACAATGAGCAGTTCTTC,CASSFRLAGGPSYNEQFF,TRBJ2-1,many,TRBD2,TRBV28